This T cell receptor beta chain was sequenced during a study of beta chain features in type 1 diabetes (dated by TCRdb to 2016 to 2019). A note on the overall study: Patients and healthy donors did not differ in mean age, gender distribution, total cell number or subset yield. A total of 100 million to 110 million sorted cells were examined across all samples, and a strong correlation was observed between cell number per subset and RNA yield. The study compared TCRB repertoires of sorted circulating CD4+ T cell subsets between recently diagnosed type 1 diabetes patients and matched healthy donors. Regulatory and stem cell-like memory subsets were isolated from only 8 patients and roughly 8 healthy donors, whereas naive and central memory subsets came from all 30 or so donors. Results and caveats for the whole study, not just this receptor: Because cDNA rather than genomic DNA was sequenced, highly expressing activated cells could have been over-represented, although no difference in activation and CD3 levels was found between groups. Shorter templates might have been favored by PCR, but patient and control samples were amplified and corrected together, so both groups would have been affected equally by any skew. At VDJ recombination sites, type 1 diabetes patients had fewer insertions and more deleted nucleotides, which implies abnormalities in thymic rearrangement. Only small numbers of individuals were included in the HLA sub-analyses, which left unresolved whether HLA type had any influence on TCRB rearrangement. Naive, central memory and regulatory TCRB repertoires appeared more similar among patients than among healthy donors. Type 1 diabetes patients showed a moderate but significant shortening of TCRB CDR3 length in all four CD4+ subsets.

A single peripheral blood draw of approximately 100 mL on average was collected from each donor into heparinised tubes. Naive, central memory, regulatory and stem cell-like memory CD4+ T cells were sorted on a BD FACSAria II using a panel including CD45RO, CCR7, CD25, CD127, CD95 and CD27. Every sorted population had a purity above 98%. Right away, PBMCs were isolated by Lymphoprep density gradient centrifugation and were stained directly, with no culture step. So that batch effects would be minimized, each experiment stained and sorted samples in pairs, pairing one healthy donor with one patient. The CDR3, from cysteine to phenylalanine, totals 10 residues. The sequence is cut down to CDR3 DNA, 30 bases in frame from base 1. CDR1 GTSNPN and CDR2 SVGIG are derived from the germline V gene (reference sequence). The V and J ends are trimmed by 5 bases and 5 bases, leaving 6 bases between them. All of the isolated RNA was reverse transcribed with the High Capacity cDNA Reverse Transcription Kit, so expressed TCRB transcripts were sequenced. Naive, central memory and regulatory T cell samples underwent deep immunoSEQ sequencing, averaging about 3.57 million total reads per sample. After sorted cells were lysed in RLT buffer, RNA was extracted with DNase-treated RNeasy Micro or Mini kits, with the choice depending on cell number. To prevent cross-contamination, every cell subset was processed on its own, while patient and healthy donor samples were processed together. Using the immunoSEQ multiplex PCR, TCRB sequences were amplified from cDNA into 87-bp fragments spanning the CDR3 region. Sequencing of the amplicons was performed on the Illumina HiSeq platform. The paper's data handling went like this. PCR bias was computationally corrected using synthetic template baselines, reads within Hamming distance 2 were collapsed, and singletons that could not be merged were discarded. Reads were aligned to IMGT to assign V, D and J genes, CDR3 length, and insertions or deletions at six rearrangement sites. Within each subset, clonotype counts were normalized to sorted cell number, and only after that were true diversity and Gini coefficients computed with the tcR R package. The overlap coefficient, calculated on TCRB nucleotide sequences, was used to quantify repertoire sharing. Out-of-frame TCRB sequences from naive cells were analyzed as a proxy for the pre-selection repertoire. TCRdb took over this immuneACCESS table, retaining in-frame rearrangements with V and J assigned. Such tables are incomplete; in checked studies, under half of the missing clones stem from an unresolved V gene, and the remainder is unexplained. V, J and clone size are those of that table, while D and trimming were read from the DNA. The sample table lists hundreds of thousands of clones, about 32% of them with a count of one. The top ten constitute 0.05% to 0.065% of the sample.

To note about this clone: The antigen this receptor binds is unknown. It has no much larger one-base neighbor in the sample; base qualities were not kept. This specimen includes other DNA sequences encoding the same CDR3.

The rearranged segments are TRBV30 and TRBJ1-1, with no D gene named confidently. The TCR originated in a man in his late teens or twenties in good health. The sequenced material came from naive CD4+ T cells from blood. What the cell subset or site label conveys for this sample: true naive CD4+ T cells. The DNA is TGTGCCTGGGGTCGAACTGAAGCTTTCTTT. Its protein reads: CAWGRTEAFF.